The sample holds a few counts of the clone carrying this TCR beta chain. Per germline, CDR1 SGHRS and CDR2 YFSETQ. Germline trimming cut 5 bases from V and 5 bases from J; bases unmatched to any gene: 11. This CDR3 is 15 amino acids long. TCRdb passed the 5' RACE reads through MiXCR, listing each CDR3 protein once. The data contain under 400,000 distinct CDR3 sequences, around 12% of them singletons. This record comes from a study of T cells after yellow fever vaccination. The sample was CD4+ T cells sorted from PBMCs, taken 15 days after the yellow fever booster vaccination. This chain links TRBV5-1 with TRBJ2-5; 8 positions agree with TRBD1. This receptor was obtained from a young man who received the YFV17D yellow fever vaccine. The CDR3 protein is CASRLQGASTETQYF. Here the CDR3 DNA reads TGCGCCAGCAGGTTGCAGGGGGCATCAACGGAGACCCAGTACTTC.